A selection of T cell receptor beta chains follows, all from one sample in a study of shared clonotypes between healthy human individuals. The table came from immunoSEQ multiplex PCR; TCRdb's copy has only in-frame clones and leaves some out. Of millions of clones listed, about 95% are singletons. The sample was naive CD8+ T cells sorted from blood. The receptors here all came from a man younger than 35 in good health. CDR3s include the opening cysteine and the closing phenylalanine or tryptophan. D genes are given only for firm matches. Size is omitted from some rows. Given values are once, few, many or a class for expanded clones.

V	D	size	J	CDR3	DNA
TRBV5-4	TRBD2	NA	TRBJ2-7	CASSFFGGGPYEQYF	TGTGCCAGCAGCTTTTTTGGCGGGGGGCCCTACGAGCAGTACTTC
TRBV27	NA	NA	TRBJ2-7	CASSQGYEQYF	TGTGCCAGCAGCCAGGGCTACGAGCAGTACTTC
TRBV6-1	NA	NA	TRBJ2-1	CASSVEGGSSYNEQFF	TGTGCCAGCAGTGTCGAAGGGGGAAGCTCCTACAATGAGCAGTTCTTC
TRBV7-9	NA	NA	TRBJ2-7	CASSLETGKRPYEQYF	TGTGCCAGCAGCTTAGAAACAGGGAAGCGGCCCTACGAGCAGTACTTC
TRBV7-8	NA	once	TRBJ1-2	CASSHPEGGRDYGYTF	TGTGCCAGCAGCCATCCGGAGGGGGGAAGGGACTATGGCTACACCTTC
TRBV5-1	TRBD2	NA	TRBJ2-7	CASSLSEGRVLEQYF	TGCGCCAGCAGCTTGTCGGAGGGGAGGGTTCTGGAGCAGTACTTC
TRBV11-2	TRBD1	NA	TRBJ2-3	CASSRLGQLETDTQYF	TGTGCCAGCAGCAGACTGGGACAGTTGGAAACAGATACGCAGTATTTT
TRBV10-3	NA	NA	TRBJ1-5	CAISDEDTPNQPQHF	TGTGCCATCAGTGACGAGGACACCCCCAATCAGCCCCAGCATTTT
TRBV6-1	TRBD1	NA	TRBJ1-4	CATQRTGLGEKLFF	TGTGCCACCCAGAGGACAGGCTTAGGGGAAAAACTGTTTTTT
TRBV4-1	NA	NA	TRBJ1-1	CASSPRTGNTEAFF	TGCGCCAGCAGCCCGCGGACGGGGAACACTGAAGCTTTCTTT
TRBV19	TRBD2	once	TRBJ2-1	CASSTHQITSGNYNEQFF	TGTGCCAGTAGTACACACCAGATTACTAGCGGGAATTACAATGAGCAGTTCTTC
TRBV30	NA	NA	TRBJ2-6	CAWNPDINFSGANVLTF	TGTGCCTGGAACCCGGACATCAATTTCTCTGGGGCCAACGTCCTGACTTTC
TRBV4-3	NA	NA	TRBJ1-2	CASSQDMAIYGYTF	TGCGCCAGCAGCCAAGATATGGCAATATATGGCTACACCTTC
TRBV10-3	NA	NA	TRBJ1-1	CAISESTKGTNTEAFF	TGTGCCATCAGTGAGTCGACTAAGGGTACGAACACTGAAGCTTTCTTT
TRBV7-9	TRBD1	NA	TRBJ2-1	CASSLTGVSYNEQFF	TGTGCCAGCAGCCTCACAGGGGTCTCCTACAATGAGCAGTTCTTC
TRBV29-1	TRBD1	NA	TRBJ2-7	CSAYTGDVYEQYF	TGCAGCGCTTATACAGGGGACGTCTACGAGCAGTACTTC
TRBV18	NA	NA	TRBJ2-3	CASSPPEGTDTQYF	TGTGCCAGCTCACCACCGGAGGGGACAGATACGCAGTATTTT
TRBV28	TRBD1	NA	TRBJ2-2	CASSSEGTGEFGGELFF	TGTGCCAGCAGTTCGGAGGGGACAGGGGAGTTTGGCGGGGAGCTGTTTTTT
TRBV4-2	NA	NA	TRBJ1-2	CASSQEGSEAFYGYTF	TGTGCCAGCAGCCAAGAGGGGTCAGAAGCCTTTTATGGCTACACCTTC
TRBV7-9	TRBD2	NA	TRBJ2-1	CASSDLTSGISYNEQFF	TGTGCCAGCAGCGACTTGACTAGCGGGATTTCCTACAATGAGCAGTTCTTC
TRBV7-7	NA	NA	TRBJ2-1	CASSLNRAGDNEQFF	TGTGCTAGCAGCTTAAATCGGGCAGGGGACAATGAGCAGTTCTTC
TRBV7-9	NA	NA	TRBJ2-7	CASSKLGGGGSLNYEQYF	TGTGCCAGCAGCAAACTGGGAGGGGGAGGCTCGCTTAACTACGAGCAGTACTTC
TRBV9	TRBD2	NA	TRBJ2-3	CASSPGGREAYEDTQYF	TGTGCCAGCAGCCCGGGAGGGCGGGAGGCCTATGAGGATACGCAGTATTTT
TRBV7-9	TRBD1	NA	TRBJ2-5	CASSYGGTGETQYF	TGTGCCAGCAGCTACGGAGGGACAGGGGAGACCCAGTACTTC
TRBV4-1	NA	NA	TRBJ1-1	CASSYSMNTEAFF	TGCGCCAGCAGTTACAGCATGAACACTGAAGCTTTCTTT
TRBV13	TRBD1	NA	TRBJ2-7	CASEVRQGRSYEQYF	TGTGCCAGTGAGGTTCGACAGGGGAGAAGCTACGAGCAGTACTTC
TRBV5-1	TRBD1	NA	TRBJ2-5	CASSLGGQGDVETQYF	TGCGCCAGCAGCTTGGGAGGACAGGGGGACGTAGAGACCCAGTACTTC
TRBV2	NA	NA	TRBJ2-1	CASSELGQGYNEQFF	TGTGCCAGCAGTGAATTGGGGCAGGGCTACAATGAGCAGTTCTTC
TRBV30	TRBD1	NA	TRBJ2-7	CATQTRDRPYEQYF	TGTGCCACCCAAACCCGGGACAGACCCTACGAGCAGTACTTC
TRBV7-2	TRBD1	NA	TRBJ2-7	CASSSAILFGQGSEEQYF	TGTGCCAGCAGCTCCGCCATTCTCTTCGGACAGGGGAGCGAAGAGCAGTACTTC
TRBV18	NA	NA	TRBJ1-2	CASSPDNYGYTF	TGTGCCAGCTCACCGGATAACTATGGCTACACCTTC
TRBV4-3	NA	NA	TRBJ1-4	CASSQERSVAATNEKLFF	TGCGCCAGCAGCCAAGAGAGATCGGTGGCCGCAACTAATGAAAAACTGTTTTTT
TRBV2	NA	NA	TRBJ1-2	CASIPGGFGYGYTF	TGTGCCAGCATCCCTGGGGGGTTTGGCTATGGCTACACCTTC
TRBV9	TRBD2	NA	TRBJ2-7	CASSVTGGSYEQYF	TGTGCCAGCAGCGTAACGGGAGGGTCCTACGAGCAGTACTTC
TRBV30	NA	NA	TRBJ2-7	CAWSAGNSYEQYF	TGTGCCTGGAGTGCCGGAAACTCCTACGAGCAGTACTTC
TRBV28	NA	NA	TRBJ2-7	CASSPGGYEQYF	TGTGCCAGCAGTCCCGGGGGCTACGAGCAGTACTTC
TRBV2	NA	few	TRBJ2-7	CASSEGHEQYF	TGTGCCAGCAGTGAAGGACACGAGCAGTACTTC
TRBV5-5	TRBD1	NA	TRBJ1-1	CASSRDRLNTEAFF	TGTGCCAGCAGCAGGGACAGGTTGAACACTGAAGCTTTCTTT
TRBV27	NA	NA	TRBJ1-2	CASSLYAGTNYGYTF	TGTGCCAGCAGTTTATACGCGGGAACTAACTATGGCTACACCTTC
TRBV19	NA	few	TRBJ1-2	CASSPAGDGYTF	TGTGCCAGTAGTCCGGCGGGGGATGGCTACACCTTC
TRBV9	TRBD2	NA	TRBJ2-5	CASSLPLAGEKETQYF	TGTGCCAGCAGCCTCCCACTAGCGGGGGAGAAAGAGACCCAGTACTTC
TRBV29-1	TRBD1	NA	TRBJ2-7	CSVEVMDRGHEQYF	TGCAGCGTTGAAGTCATGGACAGGGGCCACGAGCAGTACTTC
TRBV19	TRBD2	NA	TRBJ2-1	CASSIDLTGGIYNEQFF	TGTGCCAGTAGTATAGATCTAACGGGAGGGATCTACAATGAGCAGTTCTTC